The TCR beta chain described here comes from a study of response to subunit inactivated influenza vaccine. Whole-study results and caveats: Researchers suggested that each seasonal influenza vaccination recruits few new T cells.

In germline, CDR1 is SEHNR, CDR2 FQNEAQ (reference sequence). Trimming shortened V by 3 bases and J by 0 bases, and 12 bases separated the two germline ends. This CDR3 is 16 amino acids long. This clonotype occurred many times. Its target is unknown. TCRdb reprocessed the RT-PCR reads with MiXCR, giving one entry per CDR3 protein. Here the sample spans under 800,000 distinct CDR3 sequences, approximately 15% being singletons. The sequence was obtained from a man in his fifties or sixties who received an inactivated influenza vaccine. The rearrangement links TRBV7-9 to TRBJ2-1, with a tentative D call TRBD2 (5 bases). The sample in question was PBMCs from blood, obtained less than 15 days before vaccination. CDR3 nucleotide sequence: TGTGCCAGCAGCTTTAGAGGGCTTAGCTCCTACAATGAGCAGTTCTTC. This codes for CASSFRGLSSYNEQFF.